This T cell receptor beta chain is from a study of T cell responses to AZD1222 COVID-19 vaccine. Findings and caveats of the study: Distributed over spike, vaccine-associated CD4 TCRs predominated at 160-218 and 743-854. Baseline antibody screening turned up just six or seven seropositive AZD1222 recipients. It should be noted that donors were predominantly white British and more often female, and clonal diversity was possibly underestimated.

To note about this clone: The target antigen is unknown.

TCRdb keeps only in-frame clones here, not all; method: immunoSEQ multiplex PCR. The data show around 120,000 clones, about 91% seen once. The receptor was isolated from an adult in good health. The source material was peripheral blood, sampled on day 0 of AZD1222 vaccination.

The CDR3 loop is CASSRTGSYEQYF. The CDR3 coding sequence is TGTGCCAGCAGCCGGACAGGGAGCTACGAGCAGTACTTC. The gene calls are TRBV27 and TRBJ2-7; 8 nucleotides line up with TRBD1. The CDR3 runs to 13 residues. Germline CDR1 is MNHEY and CDR2 is SMNVEV (reference sequence). The junction had 4 bases not matched to a gene; V was cut back by 6 bases and J by 3 bases.